Listed below are T cell receptor beta chains from one sample, sequenced in a study of T cell changes during pregnancy in multiple sclerosis. The table came from immunoSEQ multiplex PCR; TCRdb's copy has only in-frame clones and leaves some out. The repertoire holds 55,000 to 80,000 clones, about nine tenths seen once, with more than 8% in the top ten. The sequenced sample was peripheral blood, obtained after pregnancy. The receptors stem from a female donor in good health, enrolled as a control in a pregnancy study. Each CDR3 is given with its conserved first and last residue. A D gene is named only where the DNA matches it firmly. Part of the rows lack a size; the others show once, few, many or a class for expanded clones.

DNA: TGTGCCATCGGGACTAGCGCGAACACCGGGGAGCTGTTTTTT
CDR3: CAIGTSANTGELFF
J: TRBJ2-2
size: few
V: TRBV10-3
D: TRBD2

DNA: TGTGCCAGTAGTACTCCAGCTAACTATGGCTACACCTTC
CDR3: CASSTPANYGYTF
J: TRBJ1-2
size: .
V: TRBV19
D: .

DNA: TGTGCCAGTAGCGGCGGACAGGCCACTTATGGCTACACCTTC
CDR3: CASSGGQATYGYTF
J: TRBJ1-2
size: .
V: TRBV19
D: TRBD1

DNA: TGTGCCTGGCCGGGACACGCGAACACTGAAGCTTTCTTT
CDR3: CAWPGHANTEAFF
J: TRBJ1-1
size: .
V: TRBV30
D: .

DNA: TGTGCCAGCAGCTTGGGCGGGCCCGCCCACGAGCAGTACTTC
CDR3: CASSLGGPAHEQYF
J: TRBJ2-7
size: .
V: TRBV5-6
D: .

DNA: TGTGCCAGCAGCTGGGGGGGAGGGTATGGCTACACCTTC
CDR3: CASSWGGGYGYTF
J: TRBJ1-2
size: .
V: TRBV5-6
D: .

DNA: TGTGCCAGCAGCCTGGGACTAGCGGGAGGCAATGAGCAGTTCTTC
CDR3: CASSLGLAGGNEQFF
J: TRBJ2-1
size: .
V: TRBV2
D: TRBD2

DNA: TGTGCCAGCAGCCGCACAGGGGGAACGGGATACGAGCAGTACTTC
CDR3: CASSRTGGTGYEQYF
J: TRBJ2-7
size: .
V: TRBV6-6
D: TRBD1

DNA: TGCGCCAGCAGCTTCCTACCAGCGACTTCCTACAATGAGCAGTTCTTC
CDR3: CASSFLPATSYNEQFF
J: TRBJ2-1
size: once
V: TRBV5-1
D: .

DNA: TGCGCCAGCAGCTTGGGCGGGGAGGGCTACGAGCAGTACTTC
CDR3: CASSLGGEGYEQYF
J: TRBJ2-7
size: .
V: TRBV5-1
D: TRBD2

DNA: TGCAGCGTTGAAAGTCGGCACAGTGCCCCCAACTATGGCTACACCTTC
CDR3: CSVESRHSAPNYGYTF
J: TRBJ1-2
size: .
V: TRBV29-1
D: .

DNA: TGTGCCAGCAGTTCCATCCCGGGACAGACCAATGAGCAGTTCTTC
CDR3: CASSSIPGQTNEQFF
J: TRBJ2-1
size: .
V: TRBV13
D: TRBD1

DNA: TGTGCCAGCAGCTTGTCACTAGCGGAAGAGACCCAGTACTTC
CDR3: CASSLSLAEETQYF
J: TRBJ2-5
size: once
V: TRBV5-4
D: TRBD2

DNA: TGTGCCAGTAGTATCATTACAGGTTTTCGGTTCTTC
CDR3: CASSIITGFRFF
J: TRBJ2-1
size: .
V: TRBV19
D: .

DNA: TGTGCCAGCCGAGGTCCCTCAGAGCCCCAGCATTTT
CDR3: CASRGPSEPQHF
J: TRBJ1-5
size: .
V: TRBV6-5
D: .

DNA: TGTGCCAGCAGCTTGGGGACAGGGCCTGGCTACACCTTC
CDR3: CASSLGTGPGYTF
J: TRBJ1-2
size: .
V: TRBV5-6
D: TRBD1

DNA: TGTGCCAGCTCACCACCGGGACAGATCTCTGGAAACACCATATATTTT
CDR3: CASSPPGQISGNTIYF
J: TRBJ1-3
size: .
V: TRBV18
D: TRBD1

DNA: TGTGCCAGCAGCCGGGACTCCGACTACAATGAGCAGTTCTTC
CDR3: CASSRDSDYNEQFF
J: TRBJ2-1
size: .
V: TRBV7-9
D: .

DNA: TGTGCCAGCAGCTTAGATACTAGCGGGAACACAGATACGCAGTATTTT
CDR3: CASSLDTSGNTDTQYF
J: TRBJ2-3
size: .
V: TRBV7-9
D: TRBD2

DNA: TGTGCCAGCAGCGGTAGAGCGGCAGGGGGATCCTACGAGCAGTACTTC
CDR3: CASSGRAAGGSYEQYF
J: TRBJ2-7
size: .
V: TRBV9
D: TRBD1

DNA: TGTGCCTGGGTTCTACAGGGGCTGGCGAATTCACCCCTCCACTTT
CDR3: CAWVLQGLANSPLHF
J: TRBJ1-6
size: .
V: TRBV30
D: TRBD1

DNA: TGTGCCTGGAGTGTACGGCTAGCCCTTAACACCGGGGAGCTGTTTTTT
CDR3: CAWSVRLALNTGELFF
J: TRBJ2-2
size: .
V: TRBV30
D: .

DNA: TGTGCCAGCAGCTTAGGTCCCCAGGTCCTGAACACCGGGGAGCTGTTTTTT
CDR3: CASSLGPQVLNTGELFF
J: TRBJ2-2
size: .
V: TRBV11-3
D: .

DNA: TGCGCCAGCAGCCAAGACGGAAGGGGCCCAAACCCAGGGTATATCTATGGCTACACCTTC
CDR3: CASSQDGRGPNPGYIYGYTF
J: TRBJ1-2
size: .
V: TRBV4-3
D: .

DNA: TGTGCCAGTCCCAAAGCCCCCTCCTCCTACGAGCAGTACTTC
CDR3: CASPKAPSSYEQYF
J: TRBJ2-7
size: .
V: TRBV19
D: .

DNA: TGTGCCAGCAGCTTGGCCTTGAGCGGGGGGAGGGCAGATACGCAGTATTTT
CDR3: CASSLALSGGRADTQYF
J: TRBJ2-3
size: .
V: TRBV5-4
D: TRBD2

DNA: TGCGCCAGCAGCTTGACGGGGAATAGCAATCAGCCCCAGCATTTT
CDR3: CASSLTGNSNQPQHF
J: TRBJ1-5
size: .
V: TRBV5-1
D: .

DNA: TGTGCCAGCAGTTACTTGGCAGGGGCCTACGAGCAGTACTTC
CDR3: CASSYLAGAYEQYF
J: TRBJ2-7
size: .
V: TRBV6-5
D: .

DNA: TGCGCCAGCAGCCCTAGCGGATACACCGGGGAGCTGTTTTTT
CDR3: CASSPSGYTGELFF
J: TRBJ2-2
size: .
V: TRBV5-1
D: TRBD2

DNA: TGTGCCATCAGTACCCGGACAGGGGTCTACGAGCAGTACTTC
CDR3: CAISTRTGVYEQYF
J: TRBJ2-7
size: .
V: TRBV10-3
D: TRBD1

DNA: TGTGCCTGGTGCCGCCACGGGGTATGGGAGACCCAGTACTTC
CDR3: CAWCRHGVWETQYF
J: TRBJ2-5
size: .
V: TRBV30
D: .

DNA: TGTGCCAGCTCACCCGGACTAGCGGGACCCAACCTAGCCAAAAACATTCAGTACTTC
CDR3: CASSPGLAGPNLAKNIQYF
J: TRBJ2-4
size: .
V: TRBV18
D: TRBD2

DNA: TGTGCCACCAGCATGCATTCGGGGGTGGGGGAGACCCAGTACTTC
CDR3: CATSMHSGVGETQYF
J: TRBJ2-5
size: .
V: TRBV15
D: .

DNA: TGTGCCAGTAGTGACCGACGGGATGGGGTTGAAAAACTGTTTTTT
CDR3: CASSDRRDGVEKLFF
J: TRBJ1-4
size: .
V: TRBV19
D: .

DNA: TGTGCCAGCAATGGCATTAGCACAGATACGCAGTATTTT
CDR3: CASNGISTDTQYF
J: TRBJ2-3
size: once
V: TRBV2
D: .

DNA: TGTGCCAGCAGCGCGTCGGGGGGGCACACAGATGCGCAGTATTTT
CDR3: CASSASGGHTDAQYF
J: TRBJ2-3
size: .
V: TRBV5-4
D: TRBD2

DNA: TGTGCCAGCAGCCACCGGGGGGCCCAGCATTTT
CDR3: CASSHRGAQHF
J: TRBJ1-5
size: .
V: TRBV27
D: .

DNA: TGTGCCTGGAGTCCCGGGACAGGGGAAGCTTTCTTT
CDR3: CAWSPGTGEAFF
J: TRBJ1-1
size: few
V: TRBV30
D: TRBD1

DNA: TGTGCCAGCAGCTTAGCGACTAGCGGGGGGCGTGTTGAGCAGTTCTTC
CDR3: CASSLATSGGRVEQFF
J: TRBJ2-1
size: .
V: TRBV7-8
D: TRBD2

DNA: TGTGCCAGCAGTCGACAGGGAGGACATGAAAAACTGTTTTTT
CDR3: CASSRQGGHEKLFF
J: TRBJ1-4
size: .
V: TRBV6-5
D: TRBD1

DNA: TGTGCCAGTAGTAGTCTGGAGACGGGGTACGAGCAGTACTTC
CDR3: CASSSLETGYEQYF
J: TRBJ2-7
size: .
V: TRBV19
D: .

DNA: TGTGCCAGCAGCCGCCTTCTCAGTTCTGGGAACACTGAAGCTTTCTTT
CDR3: CASSRLLSSGNTEAFF
J: TRBJ1-1
size: .
V: TRBV4-2
D: .

DNA: TGTGCCATCAGTGGGGGTGAGGGACAGATCGGTGGCTACACCTTC
CDR3: CAISGGEGQIGGYTF
J: TRBJ1-2
size: .
V: TRBV10-3
D: TRBD1

DNA: TGTGCCAGCGGGCCGGGACAGACCAATCAGCCCCAGCATTTT
CDR3: CASGPGQTNQPQHF
J: TRBJ1-5
size: .
V: TRBV6-6
D: TRBD1

DNA: TGTGCCAGCAGCCTTACTAGCGGGAGGGTGGAAGATACGCAGTATTTT
CDR3: CASSLTSGRVEDTQYF
J: TRBJ2-3
size: .
V: TRBV4-2
D: TRBD2

DNA: TGTGCCAGCAGCGTAGAGGTGGCAGGGTCCTACGAGCAGTACTTC
CDR3: CASSVEVAGSYEQYF
J: TRBJ2-7
size: .
V: TRBV9
D: .